Listed below are T cell receptor beta chains from one sample, sequenced in a study of cytomegalovirus exposure and HLA in healthy donors. Here immunoSEQ multiplex PCR was the method, and the copy in TCRdb shows in-frame clones only, minus some. Of about 98,000 clones listed, 65% to 80% were seen once; the top ten hold 16%. Sequenced sample: PBMCs. The receptors come from a man aged 55-75 years in good health and CMV-seropositive. CDR3s include the opening cysteine and the closing phenylalanine or tryptophan. Each record gives: D gene, J gene, V gene, clone size, CDR3 protein, CDR3 DNA. A D gene is named only where the DNA matches it firmly. Size is omitted from some rows. Given values are once, few, many or a class for expanded clones.

>-|TRBJ1-5|TRBV5-4|few
CASSLDRANQPQHF
TGTGCCAGCAGCTTGGACAGGGCTAATCAGCCCCAGCATTTT
>TRBD1|TRBJ1-2|TRBV18|-
CASSPPGQGSYGYTF
TGTGCCAGCTCACCACCGGGACAGGGGAGTTATGGCTACACCTTC
>TRBD1|TRBJ1-3|TRBV9|-
CASSVSRDRAGNTIYF
TGTGCCAGCAGCGTTTCACGGGACAGGGCTGGAAACACCATATATTTT
>TRBD2|TRBJ2-3|TRBV7-3|-
CASSLQAGGSTDTQYF
TGTGCCAGCAGCTTACAAGCGGGGGGCAGCACAGATACGCAGTATTTT
>TRBD2|TRBJ2-7|TRBV5-4|-
CASSLEHSGGARGEQYF
TGTGCCAGCAGCTTGGAGCATAGCGGGGGGGCGAGAGGCGAGCAGTACTTC
>-|TRBJ2-6|TRBV9|-
CASSPPGTLTSGANVLTF
TGTGCCAGCAGCCCTCCCGGGACATTAACATCTGGGGCCAACGTCCTGACTTTC
>-|TRBJ1-2|TRBV5-1|-
CASSSTARSNYGYTF
TGCGCCAGCAGCTCGACAGCGCGATCTAACTATGGCTACACCTTC
>-|TRBJ2-7|TRBV5-1|-
CASRPRDTKEQYF
TGCGCCAGCAGACCACGGGACACTAAGGAGCAGTACTTC
>TRBD2|TRBJ2-3|TRBV19|few
CASSMWRGGPDTQYF
TGTGCCAGTAGTATGTGGCGGGGGGGACCAGATACGCAGTATTTT
>-|TRBJ2-3|TRBV11-3|-
CASSLSTLDTQYF
TGTGCCAGCAGCTTATCGACATTAGATACGCAGTATTTT
>TRBD2|TRBJ2-3|TRBV4-1|-
CASSQWTSRGSTDTQYF
TGCGCCAGCAGCCAATGGACTAGTAGAGGGAGCACAGATACGCAGTATTTT
>-|TRBJ1-2|TRBV23-1|-
CASSQQGFNYGYTF
TGCGCCAGCAGTCAACAGGGGTTTAACTATGGCTACACCTTC
>-|TRBJ1-6|TRBV12-5|-
CASGLRGIPHNSPLHF
TGTGCTAGTGGTTTGAGAGGGATTCCTCATAATTCACCCCTCCACTTT
>TRBD1|TRBJ1-5|TRBV6-4|-
CASSIGTGNQPQHF
TGTGCCAGCAGTATTGGGACAGGGAATCAGCCCCAGCATTTT
>TRBD2|TRBJ2-5|TRBV7-8|-
CASSPRTSGNRQETQYF
TGTGCCAGCAGCCCCCGGACTAGCGGGAACAGACAAGAGACCCAGTACTTC
>-|TRBJ1-2|TRBV12-1|-
CAWLPQGASGYTF
TGTGCCTGGCTTCCCCAGGGGGCGAGTGGCTACACCTTC
>TRBD1|TRBJ2-7|TRBV9|once
CASSVGTGPVEQYF
TGTGCCAGCAGCGTGGGGACAGGGCCGGTCGAGCAGTACTTC
>TRBD1|TRBJ1-3|TRBV5-4|-
CASSFTGGRNTIYF
TGTGCCAGCAGCTTCACAGGGGGCCGCAACACCATATATTTT
>TRBD1|TRBJ2-3|TRBV5-8|once
CASSLGDRGRTDTQYF
TGTGCCAGCAGCCTGGGGGACAGGGGGCGGACAGATACGCAGTATTTT
>-|TRBJ2-5|TRBV7-7|-
CASSLSRIQETQYF
TGTGCTAGCAGCCTCAGCAGGATTCAAGAGACCCAGTACTTC
>TRBD2|TRBJ2-7|TRBV5-4|-
CASSLWTSGGAPQYF
TGTGCCAGCAGCTTGTGGACTAGCGGGGGGGCCCCGCAGTACTTC
>-|TRBJ1-2|TRBV30|once
CACPEGGSLSGYTF
TGTGCCTGTCCGGAGGGAGGGTCGCTATCGGGCTACACCTTC
>-|TRBJ2-6|TRBV27|few
CASSFFGSGANVLTF
TGTGCCAGCAGTTTTTTCGGGTCGGGGGCCAACGTCCTGACTTTC
>TRBD1|TRBJ2-2|TRBV9|-
CASSGRGTGANTGELFF
TGTGCCAGCAGCGGTAGGGGGACAGGCGCGAACACCGGGGAGCTGTTTTTT
>TRBD2|TRBJ2-2|TRBV11-1|-
CASSLTTPGTSGGLFF
TGTGCCAGCAGCTTAACTACCCCCGGGACTAGCGGGGGGCTGTTTTTT
>TRBD1|TRBJ1-1|TRBV10-3|-
CAISPGQDTEAFF
TGTGCCATCAGCCCGGGACAGGACACTGAAGCTTTCTTT
>TRBD2|TRBJ2-3|TRBV27|-
CASRFLAGALTDTQYF
TGTGCCAGCCGGTTTCTAGCGGGGGCACTCACAGATACGCAGTATTTT
>TRBD1|TRBJ1-2|TRBV5-1|-
CASSLGLPGQGSYGYTF
TGCGCCAGCAGCTTGGGGCTCCCGGGACAGGGGAGCTATGGCTACACCTTC
>TRBD2|TRBJ2-1|TRBV11-3|-
CASSLDGRGGRDEQFF
TGTGCCAGCAGCTTAGATGGGCGGGGGGGCCGCGATGAGCAGTTCTTC
>TRBD2|TRBJ2-1|TRBV7-3|-
CASSRTSGGDNEQFF
TGTGCCAGCAGCCGGACTAGCGGGGGGGACAATGAGCAGTTCTTC
>TRBD1|TRBJ1-1|TRBV5-1|-
CASGNSGGTEAFF
TGCGCCAGCGGTAACTCAGGGGGAACTGAAGCTTTCTTT
>TRBD1|TRBJ2-5|TRBV4-2|once
CASSHYRDRQETQYF
TGTGCCAGCAGCCATTACCGGGACAGGCAAGAGACCCAGTACTTC
>TRBD1|TRBJ2-2|TRBV7-9|few
CASSWGQGANTGELFF
TGTGCCAGCAGCTGGGGACAGGGGGCGAACACCGGGGAGCTGTTTTTT
>TRBD1|TRBJ1-6|TRBV27|-
CASSGLTQGRSPLHF
TGTGCCAGCAGTGGACTGACACAGGGGCGGTCACCCCTCCACTTT
>-|TRBJ2-1|TRBV14|-
CASSEIYRVMNEQFF
TGTGCCAGCAGCGAGATTTACAGGGTAATGAATGAGCAGTTCTTC
>-|TRBJ1-2|TRBV28|-
CASSPTGSVGYTF
TGTGCCAGCAGTCCAACAGGGTCGGTTGGCTACACCTTC
>TRBD2|TRBJ2-1|TRBV19|-
CASSPAGGADEQFF
TGTGCCAGTAGTCCCGCCGGGGGGGCAGATGAGCAGTTCTTC
>-|TRBJ2-3|TRBV7-9|-
CASSLAGGQFFPDTQYF
TGTGCCAGCAGCTTAGCGGGGGGACAGTTTTTCCCAGATACGCAGTATTTT
>-|TRBJ2-3|TRBV9|-
CASSAVSVIDTQYF
TGTGCCAGCAGCGCCGTCTCGGTTATAGATACGCAGTATTTT
>TRBD1|TRBJ2-1|TRBV2|-
CASSPPGQGDNEQFF
TGTGCCAGCAGTCCACCGGGACAGGGGGACAATGAGCAGTTCTTC
>TRBD2|TRBJ2-5|TRBV28|-
CASSLAGGRQETQYF
TGTGCCAGCAGTTTAGCGGGGGGGCGGCAAGAGACCCAGTACTTC
>TRBD2|TRBJ2-1|TRBV7-2|-
CASSLWQFGGGMDEQFF
TGTGCCAGCAGCTTATGGCAGTTCGGGGGGGGTATGGATGAGCAGTTCTTC
>-|TRBJ1-2|TRBV9|once
CASSGGLSYTF
TGTGCCAGCAGCGGCGGACTTTCCTACACCTTC
>TRBD2|TRBJ2-3|TRBV30|-
CAWSLGSSGAADTQYF
TGTGCCTGGAGTCTAGGTTCTAGCGGGGCGGCAGATACGCAGTATTTT
>TRBD2|TRBJ2-3|TRBV5-1|few
CASSYSGSIDTQYF
TGCGCCAGCAGCTATAGCGGGAGCATCGATACGCAGTATTTT
>-|TRBJ1-1|TRBV6-1|-
CASSTRWSLNTEAFF
TGTGCCAGCAGCACTCGCTGGAGTCTGAACACTGAAGCTTTCTTT
>-|TRBJ2-1|TRBV9|-
CASSVSGHPYNEQFF
TGTGCCAGCAGCGTATCAGGACACCCATACAATGAGCAGTTCTTC
>TRBD1|TRBJ2-6|TRBV9|-
CASSVRGSGANVLTF
TGTGCCAGCAGCGTCAGGGGGTCTGGGGCCAACGTCCTGACTTTC
>-|TRBJ1-4|TRBV30|few
CAWSGRTGSGGKLFF
TGTGCCTGGAGTGGCCGGACGGGTAGCGGAGGCAAACTGTTTTTT
>TRBD1|TRBJ2-7|TRBV7-9|-
CSSSLQGALDF
TGTTCCAGCAGCTTACAGGGGGCTCTAGACTTC
>-|TRBJ1-1|TRBV13|-
CASSVSRVEAFF
TGTGCCAGCAGCGTGAGCAGGGTGGAGGCTTTCTTT
>TRBD1|TRBJ1-2|TRBV2|-
CASSSRPGQGVGYTF
TGTGCCAGCAGTTCCCGCCCGGGACAGGGAGTGGGCTACACCTTC
>-|TRBJ2-4|TRBV6-1|few
CASSEVRSALAKNIQYF
TGTGCCAGCAGTGAAGTGAGGTCGGCGCTGGCCAAAAACATTCAGTACTTC
>-|TRBJ2-1|TRBV5-1|-
CASSLGLAPYNEQFF
TGCGCCAGCAGCTTGGGTCTAGCTCCATACAATGAGCAGTTCTTC
>-|TRBJ1-1|TRBV19|-
CASSIDGGNGEAFF
TGTGCCAGTAGTATAGATGGGGGGAACGGTGAAGCTTTCTTT